This T cell receptor beta chain originates from a study of T cells in Graves' hyperthyroidism and ophthalmopathy. For this clonotype: Its antigen is not identified.

Looked up from germline, CDR1 is SGDLS and CDR2 is YYNGEE. This CDR3 spans 15 amino acids. V shed 0 bases and J shed 6 bases, with 12 bases lying between them. Study-wide findings and caveats: Separating ophthalmopathy from stable hyperthyroidism was achieved by a 13 V-J model.

It was RNA transcripts that yielded the amplified TCR beta CDR3 regions. HTBI primers were the set used in a first-round RT-PCR of the TCR CDR3. TCRdb called the multiplex PCR reads again in MiXCR, with one record for every CDR3 protein. This table holds roughly 510,000 distinct CDR3 sequences, over 35% found once. Any patient presenting with uncontrolled infection, other autoimmune disease, pregnancy or lactation was left out. The sequenced sample consisted of peripheral blood or thyroid tissue (not recorded which). The rearrangement uses TRBV9 and TRBJ1-4; D might be TRBD1 (6 bases). This clonotype was sampled from an adult woman with Graves' disease, either hyperthyroidism or ophthalmopathy (not recorded which). CDR3 loop: CASSVGGARDEKLFF. CDR3 in DNA: TGTGCCAGCAGCGTAGGGGGGGCCAGGGATGAAAAACTGTTTTTT.